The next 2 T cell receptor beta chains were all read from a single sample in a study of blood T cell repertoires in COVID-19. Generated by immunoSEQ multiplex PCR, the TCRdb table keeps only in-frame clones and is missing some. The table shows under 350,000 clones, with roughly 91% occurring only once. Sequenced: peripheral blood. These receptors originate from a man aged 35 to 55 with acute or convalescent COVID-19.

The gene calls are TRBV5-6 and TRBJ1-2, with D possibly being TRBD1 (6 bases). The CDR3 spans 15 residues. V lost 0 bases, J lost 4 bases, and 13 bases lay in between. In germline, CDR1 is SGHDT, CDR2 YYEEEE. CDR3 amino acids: CASSLEVRGPYGYTF. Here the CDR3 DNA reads TGTGCCAGCAGCTTGGAGGTCAGGGGTCCCTATGGCTACACCTTC.

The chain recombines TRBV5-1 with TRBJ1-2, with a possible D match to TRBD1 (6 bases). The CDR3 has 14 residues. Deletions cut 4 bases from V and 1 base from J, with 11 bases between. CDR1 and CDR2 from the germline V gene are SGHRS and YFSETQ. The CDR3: CASSRTDFNYGYTF. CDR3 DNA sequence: TGCGCCAGCAGCCGGACAGACTTTAACTATGGCTACACCTTC.